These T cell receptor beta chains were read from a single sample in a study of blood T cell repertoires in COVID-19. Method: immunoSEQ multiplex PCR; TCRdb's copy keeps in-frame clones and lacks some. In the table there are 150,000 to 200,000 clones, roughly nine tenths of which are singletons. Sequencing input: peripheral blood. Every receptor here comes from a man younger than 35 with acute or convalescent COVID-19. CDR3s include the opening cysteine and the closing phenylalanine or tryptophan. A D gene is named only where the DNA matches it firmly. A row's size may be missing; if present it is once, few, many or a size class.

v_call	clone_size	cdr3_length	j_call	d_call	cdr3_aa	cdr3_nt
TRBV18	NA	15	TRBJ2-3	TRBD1	CASSLGQGALNTQYF	TGTGCCAGCTCACTTGGACAGGGGGCTTTGAATACGCAGTATTTT
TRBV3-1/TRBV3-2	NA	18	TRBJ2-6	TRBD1	CASSPGQGALSGANVLTF	TGTGCCAGCAGTCCGGGACAGGGGGCACTATCGGGGGCCAACGTCCTGACTTTC
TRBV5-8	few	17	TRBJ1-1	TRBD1	CASSRLRDSIQPTEAFF	TGTGCCAGCAGCCGACTCCGGGACAGTATCCAGCCCACTGAAGCTTTCTTT
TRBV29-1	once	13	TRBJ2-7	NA	CSVGSGDFSEQYF	TGCAGCGTTGGGTCAGGGGATTTCTCCGAGCAGTACTTC
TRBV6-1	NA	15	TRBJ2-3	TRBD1	CASSEWDRNTDTQYF	TGTGCCAGCAGTGAATGGGACAGGAACACAGATACGCAGTATTTT
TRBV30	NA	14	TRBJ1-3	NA	CASKQQGTGNTIYF	TGTGCCTCCAAACAACAGGGAACTGGAAACACCATATATTTT
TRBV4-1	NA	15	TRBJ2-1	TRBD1	CASSRETGVHNEQFF	TGCGCCAGCAGCCGAGAGACAGGGGTCCACAATGAGCAGTTCTTC
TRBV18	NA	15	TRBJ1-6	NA	CASSPIGEGNSPLHF	TGTGCCAGCTCACCGATAGGGGAAGGTAATTCACCCCTCCACTTT
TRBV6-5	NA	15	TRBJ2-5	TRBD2	CASSTRLAGLETQYF	TGTGCCAGCAGTACTCGACTAGCGGGGTTGGAGACCCAGTACTTC
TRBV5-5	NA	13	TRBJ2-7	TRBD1	CASITDRVYEQYF	TGTGCCAGCATCACGGACAGGGTCTACGAGCAGTACTTC
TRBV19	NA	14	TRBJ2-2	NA	CASSMNGNTGELFF	TGTGCCAGTAGTATGAATGGCAACACCGGGGAGCTGTTTTTT
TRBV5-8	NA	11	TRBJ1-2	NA	CASSLVFGYTF	TGTGCCAGCAGCTTGGTATTTGGCTACACCTTC
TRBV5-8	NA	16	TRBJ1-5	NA	CASSLASVIGNQPQHF	TGTGCCAGCAGCTTGGCCAGTGTAATCGGCAATCAGCCCCAGCATTTT
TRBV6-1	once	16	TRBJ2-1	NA	CASSESYLAPYNEQFF	TGTGCCAGCAGTGAATCGTACTTAGCCCCCTACAATGAGCAGTTCTTC
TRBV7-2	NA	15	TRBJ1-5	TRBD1	CASSFRQGANQPQHF	TGTGCCAGCAGCTTCAGACAGGGGGCTAATCAGCCCCAGCATTTT
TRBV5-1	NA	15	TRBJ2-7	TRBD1	CASSLRDRGLDEQYF	TGCGCCAGCAGCTTAAGGGACAGGGGTTTGGACGAGCAGTACTTC
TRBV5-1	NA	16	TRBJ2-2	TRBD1	CASSLQGALDTGELFF	TGCGCCAGCAGCTTGCAGGGGGCGCTGGACACCGGGGAGCTGTTTTTT
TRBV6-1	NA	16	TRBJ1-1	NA	CASSEAAGTVYTEAFF	TGTGCCAGCAGTGAAGCAGCGGGGACGGTCTACACTGAAGCTTTCTTT
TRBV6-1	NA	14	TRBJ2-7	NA	CASSEQGGFYEQYF	TGTGCCAGCAGTGAACAGGGGGGATTCTACGAGCAGTACTTC
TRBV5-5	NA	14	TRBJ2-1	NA	CASSLGQTYNEQFF	TGTGCCAGCAGCTTGGGACAAACCTACAATGAGCAGTTCTTC
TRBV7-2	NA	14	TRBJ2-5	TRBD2	CASSFRGGGETQYF	TGTGCCAGCAGCTTCCGGGGGGGCGGGGAGACCCAGTACTTC
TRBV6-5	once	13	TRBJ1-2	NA	CASRAVGGYGYTF	TGTGCCAGCAGAGCCGTGGGAGGTTATGGCTACACCTTC
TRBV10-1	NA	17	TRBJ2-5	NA	CASTCGRQGGLAETQYF	TGCGCCAGCACGTGCGGGAGACAAGGGGGTCTCGCAGAGACCCAGTACTTC
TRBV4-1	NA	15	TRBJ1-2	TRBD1	CASSQRKPGQWSYTF	TGCGCCAGCAGCCAAAGGAAACCGGGACAGTGGAGCTACACCTTC
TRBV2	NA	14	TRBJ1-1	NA	CASTPVSRSTEAFF	TGTGCCAGCACTCCGGTCTCTCGTAGCACTGAAGCTTTCTTT
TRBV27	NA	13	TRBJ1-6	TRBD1	CASSRGPDSPLHF	TGTGCCAGCTCGAGGGGGCCGGATTCACCCCTCCACTTT
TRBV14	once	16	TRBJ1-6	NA	CASSQDLTGDNSPLHF	TGTGCCAGCAGCCAAGATTTGACAGGTGATAATTCACCCCTCCACTTT
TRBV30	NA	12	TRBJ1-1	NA	CAWSVWAQGAFF	TGTGCCTGGAGTGTATGGGCCCAAGGAGCTTTCTTT
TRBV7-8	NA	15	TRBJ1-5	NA	CASSLSRGRNQPQHF	TGTGCCAGCAGCTTATCTAGGGGCCGCAATCAGCCCCAGCATTTT
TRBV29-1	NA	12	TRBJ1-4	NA	CSVGEQDEKLFF	TGCAGCGTTGGGGAGCAGGATGAAAAACTGTTTTTT
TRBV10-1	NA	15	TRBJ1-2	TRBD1	CASSANGTGCYGYTF	TGCGCCAGCAGTGCGAACGGGACAGGGTGCTATGGCTACACCTTC
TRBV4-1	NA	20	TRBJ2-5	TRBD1	CASSQFFLKTGQPGPGTQYF	TGCGCCAGCAGCCAATTTTTCCTTAAAACGGGACAGCCCGGACCGGGGACCCAGTACTTC
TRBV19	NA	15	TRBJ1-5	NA	CASSISPAGGQPQHF	TGTGCCAGTAGTATTAGTCCGGCCGGGGGGCAGCCCCAGCATTTT
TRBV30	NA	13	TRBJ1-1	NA	CAWSRGEWTEAFF	TGTGCCTGGAGTCGAGGAGAGTGGACTGAAGCTTTCTTT
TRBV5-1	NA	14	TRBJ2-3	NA	CASSSNTGSDTQYF	TGCGCCAGCAGCTCAAATACGGGGAGCGATACGCAGTATTTT
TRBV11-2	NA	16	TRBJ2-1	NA	CASSLVGRDAYNEQFF	TGTGCCAGCAGCTTAGTTGGCAGGGATGCATACAATGAGCAGTTCTTC
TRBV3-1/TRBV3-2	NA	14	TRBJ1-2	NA	CASSQTSGYSGYTF	TGTGCCAGCAGCCAAACATCGGGATACAGTGGCTACACCTTC
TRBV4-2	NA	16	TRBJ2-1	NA	CASSQSARSSYNEQFF	TGTGCCAGCAGCCAAAGCGCCCGGAGCTCCTACAATGAGCAGTTCTTC
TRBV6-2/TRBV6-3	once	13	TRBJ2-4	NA	CASSYPGENIQYF	TGTGCCAGCAGTTACCCAGGGGAAAACATTCAGTACTTC
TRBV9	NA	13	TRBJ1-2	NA	CASSVDAKGGYTF	TGTGCCAGCAGCGTAGATGCGAAGGGGGGCTACACCTTC
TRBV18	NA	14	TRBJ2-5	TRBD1	CASSPPSTGETQYF	TGTGCCAGCTCACCACCCTCGACAGGGGAGACCCAGTACTTC
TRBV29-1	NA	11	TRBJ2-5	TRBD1	CSVYGQGTQYF	TGCAGCGTTTATGGACAGGGGACCCAGTACTTC
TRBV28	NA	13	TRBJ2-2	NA	CASSAPGTGELFF	TGTGCCAGCAGTGCCCCGGGCACCGGGGAGCTGTTTTTT
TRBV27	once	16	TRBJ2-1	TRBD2	CASSLSPGGAVNEQFF	TGTGCCAGCAGTTTATCGCCCGGGGGGGCCGTCAATGAGCAGTTCTTC
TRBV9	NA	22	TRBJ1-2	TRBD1	CASSVAPGRAGTGGIIGYGYTF	TGTGCCAGCAGCGTAGCTCCGGGAAGAGCTGGGACAGGGGGAATCATAGGGTATGGCTACACCTTC
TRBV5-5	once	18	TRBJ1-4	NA	CASRQDQLTGGTNEKLFF	TGTGCCAGCAGACAAGACCAATTGACAGGTGGGACTAATGAAAAACTGTTTTTT